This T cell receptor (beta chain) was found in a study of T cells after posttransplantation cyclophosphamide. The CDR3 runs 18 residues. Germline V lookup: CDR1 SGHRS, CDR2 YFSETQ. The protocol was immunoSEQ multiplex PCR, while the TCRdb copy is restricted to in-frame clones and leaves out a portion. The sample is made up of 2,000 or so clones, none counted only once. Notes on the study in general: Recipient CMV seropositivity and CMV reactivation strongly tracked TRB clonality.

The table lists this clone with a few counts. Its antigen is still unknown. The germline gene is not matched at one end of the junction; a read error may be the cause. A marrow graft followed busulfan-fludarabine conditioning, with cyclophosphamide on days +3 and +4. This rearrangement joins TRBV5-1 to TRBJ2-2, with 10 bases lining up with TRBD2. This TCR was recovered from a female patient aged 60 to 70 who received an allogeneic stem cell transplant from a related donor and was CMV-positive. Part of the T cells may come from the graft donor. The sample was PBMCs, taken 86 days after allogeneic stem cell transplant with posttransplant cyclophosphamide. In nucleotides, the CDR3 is TGCGCCAGCAGCTTGGAAGCGGGAGGGCCGTCGAACACCGGGCAGCTGTTTTTT. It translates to CASSLEAGGPSNTGQLFF. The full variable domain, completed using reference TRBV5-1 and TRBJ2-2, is KAGVTQTPRYLIKTRGQQVTLSCSPISGHRSVSWYQQTPGQGLQFLFEYFSETQRNKGNFPGRFSGRQFSNSRSEMNVSTLELGDSALYLCASSLEAGGPSNTGQLFFGEGSRLTVL.